At least ten counts were recorded for the clone carrying this T cell receptor beta chain. Germline trimming cut 6 bases from V and 5 bases from J; bases unmatched to any gene: 27. Looked up from germline, CDR1 is DFQATT and CDR2 is SNEGSKA (reference sequence). This CDR3 has 22 amino acids. Individual cDNA molecules (in the library) carried attached unique molecular identifiers. One entry per CDR3 protein, called by TCRdb with MiXCR from the RACE reads. The repertoire consists of 200,000 to 300,000 distinct CDR3 sequences, with 7.5% to 10% occurring once and the leading ten covering over 2%. The data were taken from a study of human T cells and chemical hapten exposure. About the study: TCR yields differed between samples (mainly from small differences in pooled library volume).

Specified time point: pre-sensitization, week 0. The treatment is: therapeutic diphenylcyclopropenone sensitization with weekly scalp DPC. The sequencing here drew on whole blood, taken in connection with sensitization to the hapten diphenylcyclopropenone (DPC). This receptor was identified in a woman aged 40 to 49 with alopecia areata. Some clones in this sample may be carry-over from other donors' samples. This chain connects TRBV20-1 to TRBJ2-4, with 14 bases fitting TRBD2. The CDR3 DNA sequence: TGCAGTGCCGCACCAGCGGCGGGGGGGACTAGCGGGAGAAGGTTTCGGGAAAACATTCAGTACTTC. Translating it yields CSAAPAAGGTSGRRFRENIQYF.